This TCR beta chain was captured in a study of T-cell memory formation after mild COVID-19. MiXCR, run by TCRdb on the 5' RACE reads, gives a single entry per CDR3 protein. The sample lists fewer than 250,000 distinct CDR3 sequences, roughly 14% occurring once. Notes on the study in general: Researchers could not confirm that second-wave clones peaking on day 37 targeted SARS-CoV-2.

This clonotype was detected a few times. Its matching antigen is unknown. From germline, CDR1 is SGHRS and CDR2 YFSETQ. V dropped 4 bases and J dropped 7 bases, with 14 bases sitting between them. CDR3 size: 14 residues. The TCR was taken from an adult woman who had mild COVID-19 (a few samples of this study predate the infection). Cell type and time point are not known. The sequenced sample consisted of PBMCs or a T cell subset sorted from them (not recorded which). The chain couples TRBV5-1 to TRBJ1-4; D not resolved. The CDR3 sequence is CASSVSGVGEKLFF. CDR3 nucleotides: TGCGCCAGCAGCGTGTCGGGAGTTGGTGAAAAACTGTTTTTT.